This TCR beta chain was observed in a study of monozygotic twins with inflammatory bowel disease. Study-wide results and limits: Clonotype sharing was lower in IBD patients than healthy twins, most markedly with disease activity.

As regards this clonotype: Its antigen is currently unknown.

The germline V gene has CDR1 SGHAT and CDR2 FQNNGV. CDR3 length: 13 amino acids. TCR libraries each used 3500 ng of total RNA. Each UMI, carrying a 6-nucleotide sample barcode, came from template switching. With about 15 and 9 cycles respectively, two nested PCRs were carried out on TCRalpha and TCRbeta cDNA. TCRdb reanalyzed the 5' RACE reads, giving one entry per CDR3 protein sequence and no DNA. This repertoire includes 300,000 to 450,000 distinct CDR3 sequences. The genes are TRBV11-2 and TRBJ2-5. The TCR comes from a human donor with ulcerative colitis or Crohn's disease, or a healthy co-twin of an affected twin (not recorded which). The sample taken for sequencing was blood. The CDR3: CASSRTEQETQYF. The variable domain in full, completed from reference TRBV11-2 and TRBJ2-5, reads EAGVAQSPRYKIIEKRQSVAFWCNPISGHATLYWYQQILGQGPKLLIQFQNNGVVDDSQLPKDRFSAERLKGVDSTLKIQPAKLEDSAVYLCASSRTEQETQYFGPGTRLLVL.